The text below deals with one T cell receptor (beta chain). Its antigen is unknown. The data are from a study of PD-1 blockade in classical Hodgkin lymphoma. About the study: Patients received nivolumab 3 mg/kg intravenously every 2 weeks. The study, taken as a whole, reports: Complete responders matched newly diagnosed patients in baseline diversity.

Stated time point: cycle 4 day 1 (C4D1), after less than 7 weeks of nivolumab. Patients all relapsed after autologous stem cell transplantation, and there was variation in brentuximab vedotin exposure. Libraries were prepared by immunoSEQ multiplex PCR; TCRdb keeps only in-frame clonotypes and omits some of them. This table has about 21,000 clones, over 65% appearing once. Germline CDR1 is MNHNY and CDR2 is SVGAGI (reference sequence). CDR3 length: 14 amino acids. V was clipped by 7 bases and J by 9 bases, with 16 bases between them. The chain is built from TRBV6-6 and TRBJ1-6; D gene ambiguous. The sequencing used peripheral blood mononuclear cells (PBMCs), collected before the fourth cycle of nivolumab. This sequence originates from a human donor with classical Hodgkin lymphoma. For the CDR3, the DNA is TGTGCCAGCACAGCAAACAGAGATATTTCACCCCTCCACTTT. This gives the protein CASTANRDISPLHF.